This T cell receptor (beta chain) is drawn from a study of identical twins. Unique molecular identifiers were in the cDNA, with template-switch universal primer binding. Via MiXCR, TCRdb re-called the 5' RACE reads, giving one row per CDR3 protein. The table shows nearly 900,000 distinct CDR3 sequences, with over 9% occurring only once. The V gene's germline CDR1 is SQVTM and CDR2 ANQGSEA. V lost 1 base and J 3 bases, leaving 7 bases between the germline ends. This CDR3 comprises 14 residues. Of note for this clonotype: Its antigen is as yet unknown.

Study-level findings and limits: An excess of low generation probability was shown by twin-shared out-of-frame alpha sequences.

The same sample was also studied in work on yellow fever vaccine responses in identical twins.

The sample comprised PBMCs. This clonotype originated in a woman under 30 in good health. This chain links TRBV29-1 with TRBJ2-6; D uncertain. DNA for the CDR3: TGCAGCGTTGAAGGGGGTGTTGGGGCCAACGTCCTGACTTTC. Translated, it gives CSVEGGVGANVLTF. Filled out from reference TRBV29-1 and TRBJ2-6, the complete variable domain reads SAVISQKPSRDICQRGTSLTIQCQVDSQVTMMFWYRQQPGQSLTLIATANQGSEATYESGFVIDKFPISRPNLTFSTLTVSNMSPEDSSIYLCSVEGGVGANVLTFGAGSRLTVL.